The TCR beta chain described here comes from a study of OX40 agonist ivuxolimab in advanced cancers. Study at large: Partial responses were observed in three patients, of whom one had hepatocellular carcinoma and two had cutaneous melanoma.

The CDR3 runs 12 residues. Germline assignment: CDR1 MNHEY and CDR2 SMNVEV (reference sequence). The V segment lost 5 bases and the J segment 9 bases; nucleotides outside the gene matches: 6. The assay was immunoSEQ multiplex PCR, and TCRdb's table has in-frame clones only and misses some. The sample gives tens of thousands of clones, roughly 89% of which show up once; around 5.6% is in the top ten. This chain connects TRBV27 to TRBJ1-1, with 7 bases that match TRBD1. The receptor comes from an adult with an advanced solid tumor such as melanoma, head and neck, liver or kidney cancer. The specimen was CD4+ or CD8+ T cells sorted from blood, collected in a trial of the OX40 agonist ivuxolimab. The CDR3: CASSPTGVKAFF. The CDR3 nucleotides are TGTGCCAGCAGTCCTACAGGGGTCAAAGCTTTCTTT.